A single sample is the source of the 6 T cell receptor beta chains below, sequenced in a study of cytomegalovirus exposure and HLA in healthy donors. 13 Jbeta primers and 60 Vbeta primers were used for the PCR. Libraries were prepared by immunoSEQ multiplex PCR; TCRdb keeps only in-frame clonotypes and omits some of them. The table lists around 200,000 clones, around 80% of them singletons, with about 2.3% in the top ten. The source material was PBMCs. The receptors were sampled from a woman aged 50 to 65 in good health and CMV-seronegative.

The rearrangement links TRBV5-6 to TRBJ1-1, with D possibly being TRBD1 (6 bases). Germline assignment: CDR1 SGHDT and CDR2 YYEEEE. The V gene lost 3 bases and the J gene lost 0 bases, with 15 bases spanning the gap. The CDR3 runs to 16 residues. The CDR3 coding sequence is TGTGCCAGCAGCTACGTAGGGGGAGTCATGAACACTGAAGCTTTCTTT. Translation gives CASSYVGGVMNTEAFF.

CDR3 amino acids: CASSQATPGQYTQYF. The DNA of the CDR3 is TGCGCCAGCAGCCAAGCTACTCCGGGACAGTATACGCAGTATTTT. The J gene is TRBJ2-3, the V gene TRBV4-1; 7 positions match TRBD1. This CDR3 has 15 amino acids. CDR1 and CDR2 from the germline V gene are MGHRA and YSYEKL. V was pared by 1 base and J by 7 bases, with 8 bases of the junction left unmatched.

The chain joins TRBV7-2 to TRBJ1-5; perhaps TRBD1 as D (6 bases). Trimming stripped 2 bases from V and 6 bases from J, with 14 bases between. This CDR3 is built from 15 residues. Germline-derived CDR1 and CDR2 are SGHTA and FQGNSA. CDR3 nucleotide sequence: TGTGCCAGCAGCTTAAGTCCAGGGGCTGGTCAGCCCCAGCATTTT. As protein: CASSLSPGAGQPQHF.

CDR3 region: CASTPGWAFKDEKLFF. In DNA form, the CDR3 reads TGTGCCAGCACTCCCGGTTGGGCCTTTAAGGATGAAAAACTGTTTTTT. This chain connects TRBV2 to TRBJ1-4; D is unresolved. CDR3 length equals 16 residues. Germline loops: CDR1 SNHLY, CDR2 FYNNEI. Between the trimmed V and J ends, which lost 7 bases and 6 bases, there was a span of 21 bases.

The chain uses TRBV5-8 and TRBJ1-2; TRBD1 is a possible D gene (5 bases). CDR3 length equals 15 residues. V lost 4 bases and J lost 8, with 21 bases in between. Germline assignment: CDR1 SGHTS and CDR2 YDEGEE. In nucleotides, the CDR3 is TGTGCCAGCAGCCCCAACGCAGGGTCACTGGACGGCTACACCTTC. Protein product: CASSPNAGSLDGYTF.

The CDR3 spells CASSDSTYEQYF. DNA for the CDR3: TGTGCCAGCAGCGACAGTACCTACGAGCAGTACTTC. The chain couples TRBV25-1 to TRBJ2-7, with D perhaps TRBD1 (5 bases). Germline CDR1 MGHDK, CDR2 SYGVNS. Trimming took off 6 bases at V and 2 bases at J, with 8 bases between the two ends. CDR3 length: 12 residues.